The clone carrying this T cell receptor beta chain was detected only a few times. Its matching antigen is unknown. These data are taken from a study of beta chain features in type 1 diabetes. Findings and caveats of the study: When Type 1 diabetes patients were examined, their TCRB CDR3s proved moderately but significantly shorter in all four CD4+ subsets.

Investigators reverse transcribed all isolated RNA, so they sequenced expressed TCRB transcripts. Profiled with immunoSEQ multiplex PCR; TCRdb holds only in-frame clones, not every one. The sample consists of 250,000 or so clones, 20% of them appearing once. The source is a woman in her forties with type 1 diabetes. The sample was naive CD4+ T cells from blood.

The CDR3 DNA reads as TGTGCCAGCAGAACAGGGGACTACGAGCAGTACTTC. Protein: CASRTGDYEQYF. The rearrangement uses TRBV6-6 and TRBJ2-7, with TRBD1 identical over 7 bases. This CDR3 contains 12 residues. Germline values: CDR1 MNHNY, CDR2 SVGAGI (reference sequence). Unmatched junction bases numbered 2, after V lost 6 bases and J lost 3 bases.